Below, one TCR beta chain is given with its context. The source of the sample is a study of blood T cell repertoires in COVID-19. Sequenced by immunoSEQ multiplex PCR; TCRdb stores in-frame clones only, minus some. The sample lists about 220,000 clones, roughly 80% occurring once. The CDR3 consists of 13 residues. Germline V CDR1 and CDR2: MNHEY, SVGAGI. V dropped 6 bases and J dropped 7; count of bases not matched to a gene: 4. Sequencing was carried out using PBMCs or T cells enriched from blood (not recorded which). The chain couples TRBV6-5 to TRBJ1-2; TRBD1 matches at 11 bases. The clonotype comes from a woman between 50 and 59 years old who had been exposed to COVID-19. The DNA for the CDR3 is TGTGCCAGCAGCGGACAGGGGGCGGTTGGCTACACCTTC. It translates to CASSGQGAVGYTF.